A selection of T cell receptor beta chains follows, all from one sample in a study of somatic mutations in cytotoxic T cells in rheumatoid arthritis. Data came from immunoSEQ multiplex PCR; TCRdb stores just in-frame clones and leaves some out. This table holds 10,000 to 11,000 clones, about 93% found once. Specimen: CD8+ T cells sorted from blood. These receptors originate from a woman in her late teens or twenties with rheumatoid arthritis. CDR3s include the opening cysteine and the closing phenylalanine or tryptophan. The D gene is left open where the match is weak. Where a row states a size, it is once, few, many or the class of an expanded clone; other rows omit it.

TRBJ1-1 NA NA TRBV27 TGTGCCAGCAGTTTACTGGCAGGTACCAAACGGTTCACTGAAGCTTTCTTT CASSLLAGTKRFTEAFF
TRBJ1-4 TRBD1 NA TRBV5-1 TGCGCCAGCAGTGTTGGACAGGGGGCTAATGAAAAACTGTTTTTT CASSVGQGANEKLFF
TRBJ1-1 NA NA TRBV7-8 TGTGCCAGCAGCTTCAGCGGGTCTATTCGGAACACTGAAGCTTTCTTT CASSFSGSIRNTEAFF
TRBJ1-1 TRBD1 NA TRBV5-1 TGCGCCAGCAGCTTTCAGGGGGGCAAGGGCACTGAAGCTTTCTTT CASSFQGGKGTEAFF
TRBJ1-2 NA NA TRBV9 TGTGCCAGCAGCCCAGACAGAGGACCGACCGTTGACTATGGCTACACCTTC CASSPDRGPTVDYGYTF
TRBJ2-7 NA NA TRBV5-1 TGCGCCAGCAGCTTAGTCAGCTCCTACGAGCAGTACTTC CASSLVSSYEQYF
TRBJ2-1 NA NA TRBV28 TGTGCCAGCAGCCGTACCGCGGGACAGCAGATTCTAGAACGGAATGAGCAGTTCTTC CASSRTAGQQILERNEQFF
TRBJ1-4 NA NA TRBV7-3 TGTGCCAGCAGCCTTCGACGGGAGAATGAAAAACTGTTTTTT CASSLRRENEKLFF
TRBJ2-7 NA NA TRBV7-6 TGTGCCAGCAGCTTAGGTGAGGGTGCCTACGAGCAGTACTTC CASSLGEGAYEQYF
TRBJ2-1 TRBD2 NA TRBV7-8 TGTGCCAGCAGCTTAGGACTAGCGGATTACAATGAGCAGTTCTTC CASSLGLADYNEQFF
TRBJ2-7 NA NA TRBV5-4 TGTGCCAGCAGCTTCCTAGCCGACGAGCAGTACTTC CASSFLADEQYF
TRBJ1-2 TRBD1 NA TRBV7-2 TGTGCCAGCAGCTGGGACAGTTCTCCCATGTATGGCTACACCTTC CASSWDSSPMYGYTF
TRBJ2-5 TRBD2 once TRBV7-6 TGTGCCAGCAGCTCGGGACTAGCGGAGACCCAGTACTTC CASSSGLAETQYF
TRBJ1-3 NA NA TRBV5-1 TGCGCCAGCAGCGCCGACCAGTCGGGGGAGGACACCATATATTTT CASSADQSGEDTIYF
TRBJ1-5 NA NA TRBV27 TGTGCCAGCAGTTCGACGCCTTCGGGTCATCAGCCCCAGCATTTT CASSSTPSGHQPQHF
TRBJ2-7 TRBD1 NA TRBV4-3 TGCGCCAGCAGCCAAGGGTATGGACAGGCCTCCTACGAGCAGTACTTC CASSQGYGQASYEQYF
TRBJ2-3 NA NA TRBV10-1 TGCGCCAGCAGTGTTTACCGGACAGATACGCAGTATTTT CASSVYRTDTQYF
TRBJ2-7 TRBD1 NA TRBV5-5 TGTGCCAGCAGCTTGGACAGGGGGACCTACGAGCAGTACTTC CASSLDRGTYEQYF
TRBJ1-1 TRBD1 NA TRBV10-3 TGTGCCATCAGTGCCCCCGGGACAGGGGACACTGAAGCTTTCTTT CAISAPGTGDTEAFF
TRBJ2-7 NA NA TRBV10-1 TGCGCCAGCAGTGAGTCGGCGAGGGACGAGCAGTACTTC CASSESARDEQYF
TRBJ2-7 NA NA TRBV27 TGTGCCAGCAGTTTAGGGCAGAACTACGAGCAGTACTTC CASSLGQNYEQYF
TRBJ1-1 TRBD1 once TRBV7-3 TGTGCCAGCAGCTACGGACAGGGGGCTGAAGCTTTCTTT CASSYGQGAEAFF
TRBJ2-7 NA NA TRBV28 TGTGCCAGCAGTTTAAAAAGGGGCGACAGCCTCTCCTACGAGCAGTACTTC CASSLKRGDSLSYEQYF
TRBJ2-1 TRBD1 NA TRBV18 TGTGCCAGCTCACTCCCGGGACAGGGGAATATTGAGCAGTTCTTC CASSLPGQGNIEQFF
TRBJ2-1 TRBD1 NA TRBV5-1 TGCGCCAGCAGCTTGGGGACAGGTTCCTACAATGAGCAGTTCTTC CASSLGTGSYNEQFF
TRBJ1-3 NA NA TRBV5-1 TGCGCCAGCAGCTGGTGGGGACTTTGGGAGGGAAACACCATATATTTT CASSWWGLWEGNTIYF
TRBJ2-7 NA NA TRBV25-1 TGTGCCAGCAGTGCCCTCCAGGAGGGCGGGGCTTTTTCCTACGAGCAGTACTTC CASSALQEGGAFSYEQYF
TRBJ2-1 NA NA TRBV5-1 TGCGCCATTCCCTTGGGTGTCAGGTACAATGAGCAGTTCTTC CAIPLGVRYNEQFF
TRBJ2-5 TRBD2 NA TRBV6-5 TGTGCCAGCAGTTACCGGGGTAGCGGGACTCGTGAGACCCAGTACTTC CASSYRGSGTRETQYF
TRBJ1-4 NA NA TRBV5-1 TGCGCCAGCAGCTTGGCCGACCCGGACCTTAGGGGCGAAAAACTGTTTTTT CASSLADPDLRGEKLFF
TRBJ1-6 NA once TRBV9 TGTGCCAGCAGCGCCTACAGTGCGCCGGGGAATTCACCCCTCCACTTT CASSAYSAPGNSPLHF
TRBJ1-1 NA few TRBV9 TGTGCCAGCAGCCCCGAGGACACTGAAGCTTTCTTT CASSPEDTEAFF
TRBJ1-1 NA NA TRBV5-1 TGCGCCAGCAGTTTGGACAGACAGAACACTGAAGCTTTCTTT CASSLDRQNTEAFF
TRBJ2-7 TRBD1 NA TRBV7-6 TGTGCCAGCAGCATGGACAGGGAGGTTCCCTACGAGCAGTACTTC CASSMDREVPYEQYF
TRBJ2-6 TRBD1 NA TRBV6-4 TGTGCCAGCAGTGGGACAGGGGGCGCTGGGGCCAACGTCCTGACTTTC CASSGTGGAGANVLTF
TRBJ2-5 NA NA TRBV21-1 TGTGCCAGCAGCCCCAGGGCCGGGACTCCCTCTAGTATCCTCCGGCCGCAAGAGACCCAGTACTTC CASSPRAGTPSSILRPQETQYF
TRBJ2-3 NA once TRBV30 TGTGCCTGGAGTGTAGATCCGGCGGGCGCAAGCACAGATACGCAGTATTTT CAWSVDPAGASTDTQYF
TRBJ2-1 TRBD2 NA TRBV9 TGTGCCAGCAGCGTAGTGGGACTAGCGGGAGGGGATGAGCAGTTCTTC CASSVVGLAGGDEQFF
TRBJ2-7 TRBD2 NA TRBV28 TGTGCCAGCCGAGGACTAGCGGGAGTTGAGCAGTACTTC CASRGLAGVEQYF
TRBJ2-1 TRBD2 once TRBV18 TGTGCCAGCTCACCACGAAGCGGGAGAGTCGGGTCGAATGAGCAGTTCTTC CASSPRSGRVGSNEQFF